Listed below are T cell receptor beta chains from one sample, sequenced in a study of T cell responses to AZD1222 COVID-19 vaccine. Sequenced by immunoSEQ multiplex PCR; TCRdb stores in-frame clones only, minus some. The data show approximately 150,000 clones, about nine tenths seen once. Specimen: peripheral blood, collected 28 days after the second AZD1222 dose. The receptors here all came from an adult who received the AZD1222 COVID-19 vaccine. Each CDR3 is given with its conserved first and last residue. The order of the fields is V gene, clone size, J gene, CDR3 length, D gene, CDR3 protein, CDR3 DNA. A D gene is named only where the DNA matches it firmly. Rows may omit the clone size; those that give it use once, few, many or a size class.

>TRBV28|-|TRBJ1-1|12|-
CASGLINTEAFF
TGTGCCAGCGGCCTTATTAACACTGAAGCTTTCTTT
>TRBV5-1|once|TRBJ2-1|16|TRBD1
CASSLAGQGEYNEQFF
TGCGCCAGCAGCTTGGCCGGCCAGGGGGAGTACAATGAGCAGTTCTTC
>TRBV30|-|TRBJ1-1|12|-
CAWSAGNTEAFF
TGTGCCTGGAGCGCAGGGAACACTGAAGCTTTCTTT
>TRBV4-3|-|TRBJ1-2|16|TRBD1
CASSQDVDRGDYGYTF
TGCGCCAGCAGCCAAGATGTGGACAGGGGGGATTATGGCTACACCTTC
>TRBV6-5|-|TRBJ2-7|11|-
CASRQFYEQYF
TGTGCCAGCAGACAGTTCTACGAGCAGTACTTC
>TRBV30|-|TRBJ2-1|15|-
CAWSNGLGTYNEQFF
TGTGCCTGGAGTAATGGACTTGGAACCTACAATGAGCAGTTCTTC
>TRBV5-1|-|TRBJ1-3|16|-
CASSLTDGNSGNTIYF
TGCGCCAGCAGCTTGACCGACGGCAACTCTGGAAACACCATATATTTT
>TRBV25-1|-|TRBJ2-2|13|-
CASRRAGSGELFF
TGTGCCAGCAGGAGGGCGGGATCCGGGGAGCTGTTTTTT
>TRBV2|-|TRBJ2-5|15|-
CASRSRGAPVETQYF
TGTGCCAGCAGATCTCGCGGGGCGCCGGTAGAGACCCAGTACTTC
>TRBV2|-|TRBJ1-2|11|-
CASSYYTVSTF
TGTGCCAGCAGTTACTACACAGTTAGCACCTTC
>TRBV4-3|few|TRBJ1-6|14|-
CASSQWTSNSPLHF
TGCGCCAGCAGCCAATGGACCTCTAATTCACCCCTCCACTTT
>TRBV24-1|-|TRBJ1-5|15|-
CATSVGAGAGEPQHF
TGTGCCACCAGTGTCGGGGCAGGAGCCGGGGAGCCCCAGCATTTT
>TRBV29-1|-|TRBJ1-2|12|TRBD1
CSSRQGDYGYTF
TGCAGCTCAAGACAGGGTGACTATGGCTACACCTTC
>TRBV30|-|TRBJ1-4|14|TRBD1
CAWSTGTGNEKLFF
TGTGCCTGGAGTACTGGGACAGGGAATGAAAAACTGTTTTTT
>TRBV7-3|-|TRBJ2-7|14|-
CASSLAGTSYEQYF
TGTGCCAGCAGCTTAGCCGGGACCTCCTACGAGCAGTACTTC
>TRBV12-3/TRBV12-4|-|TRBJ1-1|13|-
CASSSGPNTEAFF
TGTGCCAGCAGTTCCGGGCCGAACACTGAAGCTTTCTTT
>TRBV14|-|TRBJ2-7|15|TRBD1
CASSQAGTGRYEQYF
TGTGCCAGCAGCCAAGCTGGGACAGGGCGCTACGAGCAGTACTTC
>TRBV27|-|TRBJ2-7|13|TRBD1
CASTRTGNYEQYF
TGTGCCAGCACCCGGACAGGGAACTACGAGCAGTACTTC
>TRBV5-4|-|TRBJ1-6|14|-
CASRQSSYNSPLHF
TGTGCCAGCAGACAGAGCTCCTATAATTCACCCCTCCACTTT
>TRBV7-3|-|TRBJ2-1|16|-
CASSLLQDSFGNEQFF
TGTGCCAGCAGCTTACTTCAAGACTCCTTCGGTAATGAGCAGTTCTTC
>TRBV19|-|TRBJ2-3|18|TRBD1
CASADRGRGTSPSDTQYF
TGTGCCAGCGCTGACAGGGGGCGCGGGACTAGTCCGTCAGATACGCAGTATTTT
>TRBV21-1|-|TRBJ1-3|16|-
CASSKGGKGSGNTIYF
TGTGCCAGCAGCAAGGGGGGGAAGGGGTCTGGAAACACCATATATTTT
>TRBV2|-|TRBJ1-1|15|TRBD1
CASSPQGHEDTEAFF
TGTGCCAGCAGCCCACAGGGGCACGAGGACACTGAAGCTTTCTTT
>TRBV28|-|TRBJ1-2|14|-
CASSSPRRSYGYTF
TGTGCCAGCAGTTCCCCCCGCCGTTCATATGGCTACACCTTC
>TRBV9|-|TRBJ1-3|14|-
CASRGGTSGNTIYF
TGTGCCTCCCGGGGGGGAACCTCTGGAAACACCATATATTTT
>TRBV19|-|TRBJ2-3|13|-
CASSIDTPRTQYF
TGTGCCAGTAGTATAGATACCCCCAGGACGCAGTATTTT
>TRBV29-1|-|TRBJ2-5|13|-
CSVERQGGETQYF
TGCAGCGTTGAAAGGCAGGGTGGAGAGACCCAGTACTTC
>TRBV3-1/TRBV3-2|-|TRBJ1-3|14|-
CASSQDARGNTIYF
TGTGCCAGCAGCCAAGACGCCCGTGGAAACACCATATATTTT
>TRBV7-6|-|TRBJ1-5|13|-
CASSLTLDQPQHF
TGTGCCAGCAGCTTAACTTTGGATCAGCCCCAGCATTTT
>TRBV2|-|TRBJ1-1|13|-
CASTGVGNTEAFF
TGTGCCAGCACAGGTGTTGGAAACACTGAAGCTTTCTTT
>TRBV30|-|TRBJ2-7|14|TRBD1
CAWSADRGQDEQYF
TGTGCCTGGAGTGCGGACAGGGGGCAAGACGAGCAGTACTTC
>TRBV7-8|-|TRBJ1-5|18|-
CASSLYGVVQYSNQPQHF
TGTGCCAGCAGCTTATATGGAGTCGTACAGTATAGCAATCAGCCCCAGCATTTT
>TRBV9|-|TRBJ1-4|18|-
CASSVDPGGTTRNEKLFF
TGTGCCAGCAGCGTAGACCCCGGGGGCACGACCCGGAATGAAAAACTGTTTTTT
>TRBV15|-|TRBJ1-2|16|TRBD1
CATSRDRGQANYGYTF
TGTGCCACCAGCAGAGATAGAGGACAGGCTAACTATGGCTACACCTTC
>TRBV4-1|few|TRBJ1-1|16|-
CASSPLGDSKNTEAFF
TGCGCCAGCAGCCCGCTAGGAGACAGCAAAAACACTGAAGCTTTCTTT
>TRBV6-6|-|TRBJ1-5|15|-
CASTSHENYNQPQHF
TGTGCCAGCACCAGTCATGAGAATTACAATCAGCCCCAGCATTTT
>TRBV7-2|-|TRBJ2-1|14|-
CASSRRLRRNEQFF
TGTGCCAGCAGCCGTCGTTTGAGGCGCAATGAGCAGTTCTTC
>TRBV24-1|-|TRBJ2-5|13|TRBD2
CATGGLARETQYF
TGTGCCACCGGAGGACTAGCCAGGGAGACCCAGTACTTC
>TRBV13|-|TRBJ2-1|14|-
CASSPAGSGNEQFF
TGTGCCAGCAGCCCGGCAGGGAGTGGGAATGAGCAGTTCTTC
>TRBV19|-|TRBJ1-4|15|-
CASSIGQATNEKLFF
TGTGCCAGTAGTATAGGCCAGGCGACTAATGAAAAACTGTTTTTT